The entry that follows covers one TCR beta chain sequence. Its antigen is not known. Baseline was the first blood sampling point, followed by cycle 4 day 1 and cycle 7 day 1. This specimen comes from a study of OX40 agonist ivuxolimab in advanced cancers. Turning to the study itself: Patients' therapy was ivuxolimab, an antibody that acts as an agonist of OX40 (CD134). With a range of roughly 23 to 90, age averaged approximately 55 years, and nearly 85% were male.

Study-wide results and limits: CD4+ and CD8+ blood T cells expanded clonally by week 6 at 0.1 to 3.0 mg/kg.

Produced via immunoSEQ multiplex PCR; TCRdb's table is partial and in-frame only. The sample includes some 85,000 clones, around nine tenths of them seen just once. The CDR3 has 12 residues. V shed 6 bases and J shed 2 bases, with 8 bases lying between them. Germline V gives CDR1 MNHEY, CDR2 SVGAGI. The input for sequencing was CD4+ or CD8+ T cells sorted from blood, taken in a trial of the OX40 agonist ivuxolimab. This sequence was found in an adult with an advanced solid tumor such as melanoma, head and neck, liver or kidney cancer. V and J are TRBV6-5 and TRBJ2-7; D not certain. CDR3 loop: CASRAHTYEQYF. Here the CDR3 DNA reads TGTGCCAGCAGGGCACATACCTACGAGCAGTACTTC.